Reported below is one T cell receptor (beta chain). In germline, CDR1 is LNHNV, CDR2 YYDKDF (reference sequence). The ends were cut back, 5 bases at V and 5 bases at J, with 15 bases in the middle. The CDR3 runs 14 residues. These data come from a study of blood T cell repertoires in COVID-19. At the level of the study: COVID-19 samples from acute and convalescent phases originated in the United States, Italy and Spain.

Generated by immunoSEQ multiplex PCR, the TCRdb table keeps only in-frame clones and is missing some. The sample lists 150,000 to 200,000 clones; around four fifths were seen once. All enrollees were roughly 18 to 89 years old and from roughly 26 US areas. Assignment of participants to cohorts was predicated upon participant-reported clinical history. This clonotype originated in a woman between 45 and 60 years old in a cohort exposed to, infected with or recovered from COVID-19 (not recorded which). The chain joins TRBV15 to TRBJ1-1, with a tentative D call TRBD1 (5 bases). The sample comprised PBMCs or T cells enriched from blood (not recorded which). CDR3 in DNA: TGTGCCACCAGCGGTGGACGGGGGGGGACTGAAGCTTTCTTT. It translates to CATSGGRGGTEAFF.